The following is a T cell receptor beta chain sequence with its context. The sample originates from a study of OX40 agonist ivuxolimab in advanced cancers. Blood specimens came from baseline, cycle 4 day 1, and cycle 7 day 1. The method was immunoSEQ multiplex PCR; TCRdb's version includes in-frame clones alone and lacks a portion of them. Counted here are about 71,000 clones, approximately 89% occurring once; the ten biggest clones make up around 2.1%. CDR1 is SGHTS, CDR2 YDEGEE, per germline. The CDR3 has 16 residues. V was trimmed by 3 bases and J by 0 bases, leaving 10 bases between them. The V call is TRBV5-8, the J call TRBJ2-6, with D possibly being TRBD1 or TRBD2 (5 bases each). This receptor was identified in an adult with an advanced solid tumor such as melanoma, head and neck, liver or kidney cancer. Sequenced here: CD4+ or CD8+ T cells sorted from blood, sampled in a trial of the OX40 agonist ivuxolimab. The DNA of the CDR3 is TGTGCCAGCAGCTCTGGGACGAACTCTGGGGCCAACGTCCTGACTTTC. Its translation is CASSSGTNSGANVLTF.